The clone carrying this TCR beta chain was observed a handful of times. Its antigen is currently unknown. This sample is drawn from a study of regulatory T cells in long-lasting Graves disease. Notes on the study in general: Newly diagnosed Graves' patients had higher TCR diversity than persistent ones.

Unmatched junction bases numbered 6, after V lost 4 bases and J lost 6 bases. The CDR3 runs to 14 residues. Germline V CDR1 and CDR2: SNHLY, FYNNEI. Through Arm-PCR of CDR3 regions and iRepertoire HTBI primers, TCR beta libraries were built. TCRdb reprocessed the multiplex PCR reads with MiXCR, giving one entry per CDR3 protein. This table holds 350,000 to 450,000 distinct CDR3 sequences, 12% found once. Time point given: newly diagnosed GD, antithyroid drugs for less than 3 months. RNA from PBMCs was the source of the TCR library. These same data were also listed under a study on T cells in Graves' hyperthyroidism and ophthalmopathy. That study reports: An initial round of RT-PCR targeting the TCR CDR3 relied on the HTBI primer set.

The sequence was obtained from a woman between 18 and 30 years old with Graves disease. The sequencing here drew on peripheral blood mononuclear cells (PBMCs), taken at new diagnosis, from a patient treated with antithyroid drugs. The chain recombines TRBV2 with TRBJ2-1; 7 nucleotides match TRBD1. The CDR3 sequence: CASSGYRGGNEQFF. DNA of the CDR3: TGTGCCAGCAGTGGCTACAGGGGCGGCAATGAGCAGTTCTTC.